This is a list of T cell receptor beta chains from one sample in a study of identical twins. MiXCR was run by TCRdb on the 5' RACE reads, yielding one entry per CDR3 protein. Of some 560,000 distinct CDR3 sequences listed, over 8.5% are singletons. These records were also assigned to another study, of yellow fever vaccine responses in identical twins.

Sequencing was performed on PBMCs. These receptors were obtained from a woman younger than 30 in good health. CDR3s include the opening cysteine and the closing phenylalanine or tryptophan. The D gene is left open where the match is weak. A clone size is listed for some rows: how often the clone was seen (once, few, many), or a class if it is expanded.

V	D	J	size	length	DNA	CDR3
TRBV6-5	NA	TRBJ2-7	many	15	TGTGCCAGCAGTTACGGGGATCCGAAGGTCTACGAGCAGTACTTC	CASSYGDPKVYEQYF
TRBV15	TRBD1	TRBJ1-5	few	14	TGTGCCACCAGCCCTACAGGGGTTGGTCAGCCCCAGCATTTT	CATSPTGVGQPQHF
TRBV7-2	NA	TRBJ2-5	once	16	TGTGCCAGCAGCCCTACCCTGAGGGCGGGGCAAGAGACCCAGTACTTC	CASSPTLRAGQETQYF
TRBV6-5	TRBD1	TRBJ2-7	many	14	TGTGCCAGCAGTTTGACCGGGACAGGGTACGAGCAGTACTTC	CASSLTGTGYEQYF
TRBV3-1	TRBD1	TRBJ2-1	NA	11	TGTGCCAGCAGCCTGGACAGGGTGAAGTTCTTC	CASSLDRVKFF
TRBV2	TRBD2	TRBJ2-3	many	16	TGTGCCAGCAGAACCCGGACTAGCGGGGGGGCGGATACGCAGTATTTT	CASRTRTSGGADTQYF
TRBV11-2	TRBD1	TRBJ2-2	NA	16	TGTGCCAGCAGCTTAGGGGGCAGGGGGATCACCGGGGAGCTGTTTTTT	CASSLGGRGITGELFF
TRBV18	TRBD1	TRBJ2-2	few	17	TGTGCCAGCTCACCACTGGGACAGGGGTTGAACACCGGGGAGCTGTTTTTT	CASSPLGQGLNTGELFF
TRBV2	NA	TRBJ1-1	many	13	TGTGCCAGCAGCTATGAAGTGGACACTGAAGCTTTCTTT	CASSYEVDTEAFF
TRBV5-1	TRBD2	TRBJ2-1	few	14	TGCGCCAGCAGCTTGACTAGCGGGAACTTTGAGCAGTTCTTC	CASSLTSGNFEQFF
TRBV5-4	NA	TRBJ2-1	few	15	TGTGCCAGCAGCCCCCCTTGGCAGCGGGACAATGAGCAGTTCTTC	CASSPPWQRDNEQFF
TRBV18	TRBD1	TRBJ2-1	few	14	TGTGCCAGCTCACCGCGGACAGGACACAATGAGCAGTTCTTC	CASSPRTGHNEQFF
TRBV3-1	TRBD1	TRBJ2-2	many	21	TGTGCCAGCAGCCGCGAGAGGGGGCAGGGAGTTTCCTCTAAAACAACCGGGGAGCTGTTTTTT	CASSRERGQGVSSKTTGELFF
TRBV20-1	TRBD2	TRBJ2-7	few	14	TGCAGTGCTATCGGACTAGCAGAGATCTACGAGCAGTACTTC	CSAIGLAEIYEQYF
TRBV20-1	NA	TRBJ2-7	NA	14	TGCAGTGCTTGGTACAGGGAAATCGGCTACGAGCAGTACTTC	CSAWYREIGYEQYF
TRBV5-1	NA	TRBJ2-1	many	11	TGCGCCAGCAGCAACGAAGGTGAGCAGTTCTTC	CASSNEGEQFF
TRBV10-3	NA	TRBJ2-7	many	11	TGTGCCATCAGCAGTCAGAGCGAGCAGTACTTC	CAISSQSEQYF
TRBV7-2	NA	TRBJ1-5	NA	15	TGTGCCAGCAGTCTCACACCGGCAGCCGATCAGCCCCAGCATTTT	CASSLTPAADQPQHF
TRBV9	TRBD2	TRBJ2-1	many	17	TGTGCCAGCAGCGTATTTAGCGGGGGGGCCGGAAACAATGAGCAGTTCTTC	CASSVFSGGAGNNEQFF
TRBV20-1	NA	TRBJ2-2	many	15	TGCAGTGCTAGAGTAATACAGGGAACCACCGGGGAGCTGTTTTTT	CSARVIQGTTGELFF
TRBV10-3	NA	TRBJ2-3	many	16	TGTGCCATCAGTGAGTCTTCCCCCCACCCAGAGGATACGCAGTATTTT	CAISESSPHPEDTQYF
TRBV4-3	NA	TRBJ2-1	NA	13	TGCGCCAGCAGCCAAGAGGGGATCGGTGAGCAGTTCTTC	CASSQEGIGEQFF
TRBV20-1	TRBD1	TRBJ1-4	NA	14	TGCAGTGCCGGCAGGACAGGGGTTTTTGAAAAACTGTTTTTT	CSAGRTGVFEKLFF
TRBV4-3	NA	TRBJ1-2	many	16	TGCGCCAGCAGCCAAGGTCCGGACGGGACTGCCTATGGCTACACCTTC	CASSQGPDGTAYGYTF
TRBV9	NA	TRBJ2-3	NA	16	TGTGCCAGCAGCGTATATCAGCTAGCGAGTGGGGATACGCAGTATTTT	CASSVYQLASGDTQYF
TRBV29-1	TRBD2	TRBJ2-2	NA	15	TGCAGCGTTAGGCTAGCGGGTGCAAACACCGGGGAGCTGTTTTTT	CSVRLAGANTGELFF
TRBV6-1	TRBD2	TRBJ2-1	few	15	TGTGCCAGCAGACGAGCGGGAGGTAGCGACAATGAGCAGTTCTTC	CASRRAGGSDNEQFF
TRBV5-1	TRBD2	TRBJ2-3	many	15	TGCGCCAGCAGTGTGAGGACTAGCGGCACAGATACGCAGTATTTT	CASSVRTSGTDTQYF
TRBV20-1	NA	TRBJ1-4	few	14	TGCAGTGCTAGAGAACCGACAGGCTGGGGGGAACTGTTTTTT	CSAREPTGWGELFF
TRBV6-4	NA	TRBJ2-1	few	15	TGTGCCAGCAGTGACTCAGGGGGAGGGAGGAATGAGCAGTTCTTC	CASSDSGGGRNEQFF
TRBV11-2	NA	TRBJ2-7	few	14	TGTGCCAGCAGCCCATCTAGGGGGGTCTACGAGCAGTACTTC	CASSPSRGVYEQYF